A selection of T cell receptor beta chains follows, all from one sample in a study of T cells in localized non-small cell lung cancer. Only in-frame clones appear in the TCRdb table, and some are missing; sequencing was by immunoSEQ multiplex PCR. Of about 78,000 clones in the sample, roughly four fifths are singletons; the top ten hold roughly 3%. Sequenced material: peripheral blood, taken before any cancer treatment. Every receptor here comes from a man aged 35-75 years with stage I lung adenocarcinoma. Both conserved end residues are part of each CDR3. The D gene is left open where the match is weak. Clone size is shown for a subset of rows, as once, few, many or a class of expanded clone.

V gene: TRBV5-1; J gene: TRBJ1-2; clone size: few; D gene: -; CDR3 protein: CASSLPAGSDGYTF; CDR3 DNA: TGCGCCAGCAGCCTCCCTGCGGGGTCAGACGGCTACACCTTC
V gene: TRBV6-1; J gene: TRBJ2-7; clone size: -; D gene: -; CDR3 protein: CASSEVGNPLYEQYF; CDR3 DNA: TGTGCCAGCAGTGAAGTCGGGAACCCCTTATACGAGCAGTACTTC
V gene: TRBV5-4; J gene: TRBJ2-4; clone size: -; D gene: TRBD1; CDR3 protein: CASSMRQGTGKNIQYF; CDR3 DNA: TGTGCCAGCAGCATGCGACAGGGCACGGGCAAAAACATTCAGTACTTC
V gene: TRBV27; J gene: TRBJ1-5; clone size: -; D gene: -; CDR3 protein: CASSLTPLGSQPQHF; CDR3 DNA: TGTGCCAGCAGTTTAACCCCCCTTGGTAGTCAGCCCCAGCATTTT
V gene: TRBV5-1; J gene: TRBJ2-1; clone size: -; D gene: -; CDR3 protein: CASSYGGYNEQFF; CDR3 DNA: TGCGCCAGCAGCTATGGGGGATACAATGAGCAGTTCTTC
V gene: TRBV20-1; J gene: TRBJ2-7; clone size: -; D gene: TRBD1; CDR3 protein: CSIGTANEQYF; CDR3 DNA: TGCAGCATTGGGACAGCAAACGAGCAGTACTTC
V gene: TRBV4-2; J gene: TRBJ2-7; clone size: -; D gene: -; CDR3 protein: CASSPERGPAEEQYF; CDR3 DNA: TGTGCCAGCAGCCCCGAGCGCGGGCCGGCGGAAGAGCAGTACTTC
V gene: TRBV6-6; J gene: TRBJ2-3; clone size: -; D gene: -; CDR3 protein: CASSYSDTQYF; CDR3 DNA: TGTGCCAGCAGTTACTCAGATACGCAGTATTTT
V gene: TRBV5-1; J gene: TRBJ2-1; clone size: -; D gene: TRBD2; CDR3 protein: CASSSGGRGNEQFF; CDR3 DNA: TGCGCCAGCAGCTCGGGAGGACGGGGCAATGAGCAGTTCTTC
V gene: TRBV4-1; J gene: TRBJ2-1; clone size: -; D gene: TRBD2; CDR3 protein: CASGRLSGRASRGEQFF; CDR3 DNA: TGCGCCAGCGGAAGACTTAGCGGGAGGGCCTCTCGAGGTGAGCAGTTCTTC
V gene: TRBV5-1; J gene: TRBJ2-7; clone size: once; D gene: -; CDR3 protein: CASSHGQLTPFNYEQYF; CDR3 DNA: TGCGCCAGCAGCCACGGACAGCTCACCCCTTTTAATTACGAGCAGTACTTC
V gene: TRBV19; J gene: TRBJ2-1; clone size: -; D gene: TRBD2; CDR3 protein: CASSIQREGNEQFF; CDR3 DNA: TGTGCCAGTAGTATACAGCGGGAGGGCAATGAGCAGTTCTTC
V gene: TRBV2; J gene: TRBJ2-4; clone size: -; D gene: TRBD2; CDR3 protein: CASKRGGSSIQYF; CDR3 DNA: TGTGCCAGCAAGCGGGGCGGGAGTAGCATTCAGTACTTC
V gene: TRBV7-3; J gene: TRBJ2-3; clone size: -; D gene: TRBD1; CDR3 protein: CASSLIGTGTDTQYF; CDR3 DNA: TGTGCCAGCAGCTTAATCGGGACAGGAACAGATACGCAGTATTTT
V gene: TRBV2; J gene: TRBJ1-4; clone size: -; D gene: TRBD1; CDR3 protein: CASSPFGQGATNEKLFF; CDR3 DNA: TGTGCCAGCAGTCCCTTCGGACAGGGGGCGACTAATGAAAAACTGTTTTTT
V gene: TRBV4-1; J gene: TRBJ2-5; clone size: once; D gene: TRBD1; CDR3 protein: CASSSGDRFRTQYF; CDR3 DNA: TGCGCCAGCAGCTCAGGGGACAGGTTCCGGACCCAGTACTTC
V gene: TRBV30; J gene: TRBJ2-5; clone size: -; D gene: -; CDR3 protein: CAWSVIPAETQYF; CDR3 DNA: TGTGCCTGGAGTGTAATCCCGGCGGAGACCCAGTACTTC
V gene: TRBV18; J gene: TRBJ2-3; clone size: -; D gene: -; CDR3 protein: CASSPFGQGKGTDTQYF; CDR3 DNA: TGTGCCAGCTCACCATTTGGGCAGGGAAAGGGCACAGATACGCAGTATTTT
V gene: TRBV7-3; J gene: TRBJ2-1; clone size: -; D gene: -; CDR3 protein: CASSRDRGSYNEQFF; CDR3 DNA: TGTGCCAGCAGCAGGGACCGCGGCTCCTACAATGAGCAGTTCTTC
V gene: TRBV5-1; J gene: TRBJ2-7; clone size: -; D gene: -; CDR3 protein: CASSSLPASEQYF; CDR3 DNA: TGCGCCAGCAGCTCCCTCCCAGCAAGCGAGCAGTACTTC
V gene: TRBV27; J gene: TRBJ1-5; clone size: -; D gene: -; CDR3 protein: CASSGGGSNQPQHF; CDR3 DNA: TGTGCCAGCAGTGGGGGGGGTAGCAATCAGCCCCAGCATTTT
V gene: TRBV7-2; J gene: TRBJ2-1; clone size: -; D gene: TRBD1; CDR3 protein: CASSIGQGVTHEQFF; CDR3 DNA: TGTGCCAGCAGCATAGGACAGGGTGTTACGCATGAGCAGTTCTTC
V gene: TRBV7-2; J gene: TRBJ1-1; clone size: -; D gene: -; CDR3 protein: CASTQGQGGFGTEAFF; CDR3 DNA: TGTGCCAGCACCCAAGGGCAGGGAGGTTTTGGAACTGAAGCTTTCTTT
V gene: TRBV7-2; J gene: TRBJ1-5; clone size: -; D gene: -; CDR3 protein: CASSSGAVTGQPQHF; CDR3 DNA: TGTGCCAGCAGCTCAGGGGCAGTAACGGGTCAGCCCCAGCATTTT
V gene: TRBV5-6; J gene: TRBJ2-5; clone size: -; D gene: TRBD1; CDR3 protein: CASSRDRRQETQYF; CDR3 DNA: TGTGCCAGCAGCAGGGACAGGAGACAAGAGACCCAGTACTTC
V gene: TRBV2; J gene: TRBJ1-2; clone size: -; D gene: -; CDR3 protein: CASSRSPNYGYTF; CDR3 DNA: TGTGCCAGCAGTAGATCTCCTAACTATGGCTACACCTTC
V gene: TRBV5-1; J gene: TRBJ2-3; clone size: -; D gene: -; CDR3 protein: CASSLGHSTDTQYF; CDR3 DNA: TGCGCCAGCAGCTTGGGACACTCCACAGATACGCAGTATTTT
V gene: TRBV9; J gene: TRBJ2-3; clone size: -; D gene: TRBD1; CDR3 protein: CASSVHTGVTQYF; CDR3 DNA: TGTGCCAGCAGCGTCCATACAGGGGTTACGCAGTATTTT
V gene: TRBV28; J gene: TRBJ1-1; clone size: once; D gene: -; CDR3 protein: CASSLGVGVQNTEAFF; CDR3 DNA: TGTGCCAGCAGTTTGGGTGTAGGGGTTCAGAACACTGAAGCTTTCTTT
V gene: TRBV28; J gene: TRBJ1-1; clone size: -; D gene: TRBD1; CDR3 protein: CASSLGQVRRAFF; CDR3 DNA: TGTGCCAGCAGTCTAGGACAGGTCCGAAGGGCTTTCTTT
V gene: TRBV30; J gene: TRBJ1-6; clone size: -; D gene: -; CDR3 protein: CAWSVNGGLFSPLHF; CDR3 DNA: TGTGCCTGGAGTGTAAACGGGGGGCTCTTTTCACCCCTCCACTTT
V gene: TRBV5-4; J gene: TRBJ2-3; clone size: once; D gene: -; CDR3 protein: CASSLLADLYTDTQYF; CDR3 DNA: TGTGCCAGCAGCTTGTTGGCGGACCTCTACACAGATACGCAGTATTTT
V gene: TRBV18; J gene: TRBJ1-6; clone size: -; D gene: -; CDR3 protein: CASSPGKGGISSPLHF; CDR3 DNA: TGTGCCAGCTCCCCCGGGAAGGGGGGCATAAGTTCACCCCTCCACTTT
V gene: TRBV30; J gene: TRBJ2-7; clone size: -; D gene: -; CDR3 protein: CACRGAAEQYF; CDR3 DNA: TGTGCCTGCAGGGGGGCGGCAGAGCAGTACTTC
V gene: TRBV7-9; J gene: TRBJ2-7; clone size: -; D gene: TRBD1; CDR3 protein: CASSLGWRDRADHEQYF; CDR3 DNA: TGTGCCAGCAGCTTGGGTTGGAGGGACAGGGCCGACCACGAGCAGTACTTC
V gene: TRBV29-1; J gene: TRBJ2-1; clone size: -; D gene: -; CDR3 protein: CSVGLGQFF; CDR3 DNA: TGCAGCGTAGGACTTGGGCAGTTCTTC
V gene: TRBV7-9; J gene: TRBJ2-5; clone size: few; D gene: TRBD1; CDR3 protein: CASSALTGAETQYF; CDR3 DNA: TGTGCCAGCAGCGCCCTAACAGGGGCAGAGACCCAGTACTTC
V gene: TRBV19; J gene: TRBJ1-4; clone size: -; D gene: -; CDR3 protein: CASSMVSNEKLFF; CDR3 DNA: TGTGCCAGTAGTATGGTCTCTAATGAAAAACTGTTTTTT
V gene: TRBV28; J gene: TRBJ2-4; clone size: -; D gene: TRBD2; CDR3 protein: CASSLTVRGLAVKNIQYF; CDR3 DNA: TGTGCCAGCAGTTTAACAGTTAGGGGACTAGCGGTTAAAAACATTCAGTACTTC